These 20 T cell receptor beta chains came from one sample sequenced in a study of blood T cell repertoires in COVID-19 (TCRdb year 2020). The method was the immunoSEQ multiplex PCR assay. As stored in TCRdb, this immuneACCESS dataset retains in-frame rearrangements with V and J assigned. A fraction of the clones does not appear; measured against another copy, unresolved V genes explain less than half of the discrepancy, and the remainder lacks a known reason. This sample lists 180,000 or so clones; roughly 81% were detected once. Around 5% of the sample is taken by the ten largest. Sequencing was carried out using peripheral blood. Every receptor here comes from a woman at least 80 years old with acute or convalescent COVID-19.

The V gene is TRBV19, the J gene TRBJ2-4; 7 nucleotides line up with TRBD1. The CDR3 runs to 15 residues. After removal of 10 bases from V and 1 base from J, the junction contained 10 bases not matched to a gene. The germline V gene encodes CDR1 LNHDA and CDR2 SQIVND (reference sequence). The CDR3 spells CATMDRRSAKNIQYF. In DNA, the CDR3 is TGTGCCACCATGGACAGGCGGTCGGCCAAAAACATTCAGTACTTC. Complete variable domain (other parts from reference TRBV19 and TRBJ2-4): DGGITQSPKYLFRKEGQNVTLSCEQNLNHDAMYWYRQDPGQGLRLIYYSQIVNDFQKGDIAEGYSVSREKKESFPLTVTSAQKNPTAFYLCATMDRRSAKNIQYFGAGTRLSVL.

V and J are TRBV11-2 and TRBJ2-5, with TRBD2 matching 8 bases. With 5 bases clipped from V and 5 bases from J, the junction kept 13 bases outside the gene matches. CDR3 size: 16 residues. The germline CDR1 and CDR2 sequences are SGHAT and FQNNGV. The chain's CDR3 is CASSPGLVSLRETQYF. The CDR3 nucleotides read TGTGCCAGCAGCCCGGGACTAGTAAGTTTGCGGGAGACCCAGTACTTC.

The chain links TRBV5-6 to TRBJ1-4; D not resolved. Germline V CDR1 and CDR2: SGHDT, YYEEEE. The CDR3 totals 14 residues. Deletions cut 2 bases from V and 13 bases from J, with 18 bases between. DNA of the CDR3: TGTGCCAGCAGCTTCGACGGGTCAGTTCGCCGACTGTTTTTT. Amino acids: CASSFDGSVRRLFF.

The table lists this clone with a few counts. This chain uses TRBV28 with TRBJ1-3; unclear D gene. Germline V gene sequence: CDR1 MDHEN, CDR2 SYDVKM. V lost 6 bases and J 7 bases, leaving 13 bases between the germline ends. This CDR3 has 13 residues. This chain's CDR3 is CASSWGGRNTIYF. CDR3 DNA sequence: TGTGCCAGCAGCTGGGGTGGGAGGAACACCATATATTTT. Full variable domain (outside the CDR3, taken from reference TRBV28 and TRBJ1-3): DVKVTQSSRYLVKRTGEKVFLECVQDMDHENMFWYRQDPGLGLRLIYFSYDVKMKEKGDIPEGYSVSREKKERFSLILESASTNQTSMYLCASSWGGRNTIYFGEGSWLTVV.

This clone appeared a single time. The rearrangement joins TRBV10-3 to TRBJ2-7, with TRBD2 identical over 9 bases. Per the germline V gene, CDR1 is ENHRY and CDR2 is SYGVKD. The CDR3 sequence is 14 residues long. With 6 bases clipped from V and 3 bases from J, the junction kept 6 bases outside the gene matches. The CDR3 protein is CAIRAGTSFYEQYF. The DNA of the CDR3 is TGTGCCATCAGGGCCGGGACTAGCTTCTACGAGCAGTACTTC.

The table lists this clone with a count of one. The rearrangement joins TRBV6-1 to TRBJ2-4; a possible D gene is TRBD1 (6 bases). Trimming removed 7 bases at V and 7 bases at J, with 8 bases between. Germline V gene data show CDR1 as MNHNS and CDR2 as SASEGT. CDR3 length equals 11 residues. CDR3 nucleotides: TGTGCCAGCACCGACAGGAACATTCAGTACTTC. Translated, it gives CASTDRNIQYF.

J is TRBJ2-3 and V is TRBV7-2; 14 bases are shared with TRBD2. The germline V gene encodes CDR1 SGHTA and CDR2 FQGNSA. After removal of 4 bases from V and 5 bases from J, the junction contained 2 bases not matched to a gene. CDR3 size: 15 residues. As DNA, the CDR3 is TGTGCCAGCAGCTCGGGACTAGCGGGAGTAGATACGCAGTATTTT. Amino acid sequence: CASSSGLAGVDTQYF.

DNA for the CDR3: TGTGCCAGCAGCCCCGGGATAGCGGAGCCCCAAGAGACCCAGTACTTC. Translation: CASSPGIAEPQETQYF. The V call is TRBV6-2 or TRBV6-3, the J call TRBJ2-5; TRBD2 is a possible D gene (6 bases). V lost 6 bases and J lost 1, with 18 bases in between. CDR3 length equals 16 residues. The germline V gene encodes CDR1 MNHEY and CDR2 SVGEGT.

The chain links TRBV10-3 to TRBJ1-2; no firm D call. V was clipped by 0 bases and J by 5 bases, with 7 bases between them. Germline loops: CDR1 ENHRY, CDR2 SYGVKD. The CDR3 extends over 13 amino acids. The CDR3 DNA sequence: TGTGCCATCAGTGAGTCCCGGGAATATGGCTACACCTTC. Its protein product is CAISESREYGYTF.

V and J are TRBV30 and TRBJ2-1; D might be TRBD2 (6 bases). The CDR3 runs to 15 residues. V lost 2 bases to trimming and J lost 5 bases, with 16 bases between them. Per germline, CDR1 GTSNPN and CDR2 SVGIG (reference sequence). The CDR3 spells CAWSLTGDFNNEQFF. DNA for the CDR3: TGTGCCTGGAGTCTTACGGGGGACTTCAACAATGAGCAGTTCTTC.

V is TRBV6-2 or TRBV6-3 and J is TRBJ1-1, with a possible D match to TRBD1 (5 bases). The CDR3 extends over 14 amino acids. V was pared by 5 bases and J by 4 bases, with 14 bases between. CDR1 is MNHEY, CDR2 SVGEGT, per germline. The CDR3 DNA reads TGTGCCAGCAGTATGACCTCAGGGCTCACTGAAGCTTTCTTT. This translates into CASSMTSGLTEAFF.

This clone turned up a few times. The chain links TRBV7-9 to TRBJ1-6, with 7 bases matching TRBD1. V was clipped by 4 bases and J by 0 bases; unmatched bases: 9. The CDR3 spans 18 residues. Germline assignment: CDR1 SEHNR and CDR2 FQNEAQ (reference sequence). CDR3 sequence (DNA): TGTGCCAGCAGCTCCAGGGGGGCTTTCAGCTCCTATAATTCACCCCTCCACTTT. It is translated as CASSSRGAFSSYNSPLHF.

This clone was found once. The V and J genes are TRBV6-1 and TRBJ1-4; D is unclear. The germline V gene has CDR1 MNHNS and CDR2 SASEGT. The V end was cut by 3 bases, the J end by 11 bases, with 10 bases between. The CDR3 sequence is 12 residues long. The CDR3 reads CASSDPVPKLFF. Here the CDR3 DNA reads TGTGCCAGCAGTGATCCGGTTCCCAAACTGTTTTTT.

This clone was counted once. The V gene is TRBV12-3 or TRBV12-4, the J gene TRBJ2-5, with D perhaps TRBD2 (7 bases). Deletions cut 8 bases from V and 2 bases from J, with 12 bases between. The CDR3 loop spans 13 amino acids. This CDR3 is CASGGAAQETQYF. For the CDR3, the DNA is TGTGCCAGCGGGGGGGCAGCGCAAGAGACCCAGTACTTC.

The rearrangement joins TRBV7-2 to TRBJ1-1; D is possibly TRBD1 (6 bases). There are 15 residues in the CDR3. The V end was cut by 5 bases, the J end by 6 bases, with 19 bases between. Looked up from germline, CDR1 is SGHTA and CDR2 is FQGNSA. CDR3 in DNA: TGTGCCAGCAGCCCTAGCGGGGGAACAGGGTCTGAAGCTTTCTTT. Translated: CASSPSGGTGSEAFF.

The V and J genes are TRBV5-1 and TRBJ2-1, with 10 nucleotides matching TRBD2. The germline V gene has CDR1 SGHRS and CDR2 YFSETQ. The J segment lost 9 bases and the V segment lost 0 bases, leaving 12 bases of the junction unmatched. The CDR3 covers 17 residues. The CDR3 DNA is TGCGCCAGCAGCTTGGCCCTAGCGGGAGAACTAATTGGTGAGCAGTTCTTC. Protein: CASSLALAGELIGEQFF.

The chain couples TRBV2 to TRBJ2-3, with TRBD2 matching 11 bases. This CDR3 spans 18 amino acids. After removal of 8 bases from V and 0 bases from J, the junction contained 13 bases not matched to a gene. Germline V gene lookup returns CDR1 SNHLY and CDR2 FYNNEI. The CDR3 sequence is CASAGLAEPITSTDTQYF. The DNA of the CDR3 is TGTGCCAGCGCGGGACTAGCGGAACCAATTACTAGCACAGATACGCAGTATTTT. Together with reference TRBV2 and TRBJ2-3, the CDR3 gives the full variable domain: EPEVTQTPSHQVTQMGQEVILRCVPISNHLYFYWYRQILGQKVEFLVSFYNNEISEKSEIFDDQFSVERPDGSNFTLKIRSTKLEDSAMYFCASAGLAEPITSTDTQYFGPGTRLTVL.

Only a few counts were recorded for this clone. In DNA form, the CDR3 reads TGTGCCAGTAAGGGAGCGGGAGCCTACGAGCAGTACTTC. It specifies CASKGAGAYEQYF. This rearrangement joins TRBV19 to TRBJ2-7; 8 bases match TRBD2. The CDR3 covers 13 residues. The germline V gene has CDR1 LNHDA and CDR2 SQIVND (reference sequence). The junction had 4 bases not matched to a gene; V was cut back by 7 bases and J by 2 bases.

The V and J genes are TRBV7-2 and TRBJ2-7; possibly TRBD1 for D (5 bases). Trimming left V 5 bases short and J 3 bases short, with 14 bases between. The germline V gene has CDR1 SGHTA and CDR2 FQGNSA. The CDR3 covers 14 residues. The CDR3 here is CASSPHRKNYEQYF. For the CDR3, the DNA is TGTGCCAGCAGCCCCCACAGGAAAAACTACGAGCAGTACTTC.

This clone came up a few times. The chain recombines TRBV4-1 with TRBJ2-7; 10 nucleotides line up with TRBD2. Per germline, CDR1 MGHRA and CDR2 YSYEKL. V dropped 4 bases and J dropped 5; count of bases not matched to a gene: 11. This CDR3 contains 16 residues. Written as DNA, the CDR3 is TGCGCCAGCAGCCTTCCCACTCCTAGCGGGAGAGACGAGCAGTACTTC. It encodes CASSLPTPSGRDEQYF.